This is a list of T cell receptor beta chains from one sample in a study of T cells in tuberculosis. Some clones are missing from TCRdb's copy, which holds only in-frame ones; the method was immunoSEQ multiplex PCR. The sample has tens of thousands of clones; roughly 95% are singletons. The sequencing sample was made of PBMCs. The receptors originated from a donor between 10 and 35 years old with latent tuberculosis or without tuberculosis infection. CDR3s include the opening cysteine and the closing phenylalanine or tryptophan. Each record gives: J gene, clone size, V gene, D gene, CDR3 protein, CDR3 DNA. A D gene is named only where the DNA matches it firmly. Rows give clone size only sometimes, using once, few, many, or a class for an expanded clone.

TRBJ2-1,.,TRBV4-2,TRBD2,CASSRLAGGLYEQFF,TGTGCCAGCAGCCGGCTAGCGGGGGGGCTCTATGAGCAGTTCTTC
TRBJ2-7,.,TRBV4-2,TRBD2,CASSQDETSGGSEQYF,TGTGCCAGCAGCCAAGACGAGACTAGCGGGGGGAGCGAGCAGTACTTC
TRBJ1-2,once,TRBV18,.,CASSPAGDRGYTF,TGTGCCAGCTCACCGGCGGGGGATCGGGGCTACACCTTC
TRBJ1-6,.,TRBV6-5,.,CASRPLQGKDSPLHF,TGTGCCAGCAGACCCCTACAGGGAAAGGATTCACCCCTCCACTTT
TRBJ2-1,.,TRBV10-1,.,CASSYRCEQFF,TGCGCCAGCAGTTACAGGTGTGAGCAGTTCTTC
TRBJ1-1,.,TRBV29-1,.,CSVVTGAHTEAFF,TGCAGCGTTGTTACAGGTGCCCACACTGAAGCTTTCTTT
TRBJ1-2,.,TRBV6-4,TRBD1,CASSDSPGGYGYTF,TGTGCCAGCAGTGACTCTCCAGGGGGATATGGCTACACCTTC
TRBJ1-4,.,TRBV10-3,TRBD1,CAISVTGGPGEKLFF,TGTGCCATCAGTGTTACAGGGGGCCCGGGGGAAAAACTGTTTTTT
TRBJ2-1,.,TRBV5-1,.,CASSLLILGALNNEQFF,TGCGCCAGCAGCTTGCTAATATTGGGGGCGTTAAACAATGAGCAGTTCTTC
TRBJ2-4,.,TRBV5-1,.,CASSSGGTDKNIQYF,TGCGCCAGCAGCAGTGGAGGGACGGATAAAAACATTCAGTACTTC
TRBJ1-5,.,TRBV6-5,.,CASKDGRQPQHF,TGTGCCAGCAAGGACGGGAGGCAGCCCCAGCATTTT
TRBJ1-2,.,TRBV7-8,.,CASSLTTADYGYTF,TGTGCCAGCAGCTTAACTACGGCGGACTATGGCTACACCTTC
TRBJ1-1,.,TRBV27,.,CASSPGRHTEAFF,TGTGCCAGCAGCCCAGGGAGGCACACTGAAGCTTTCTTT
TRBJ2-4,.,TRBV2,.,CASVVGLLAKNIQYF,TGTGCCAGCGTTGTGGGCCTCCTAGCCAAAAACATTCAGTACTTC
TRBJ1-2,.,TRBV7-2,TRBD1,CASSLAPGTGRSGYGYTF,TGTGCCAGCAGCTTAGCTCCCGGGACAGGACGATCGGGCTATGGCTACACCTTC
TRBJ1-5,once,TRBV7-2,TRBD1,CASSYGQGNQPQHF,TGTGCCAGCAGCTATGGACAGGGCAATCAGCCCCAGCATTTT
TRBJ2-1,.,TRBV5-1,.,CASSLLHGDNEQFF,TGCGCCAGCAGCTTGCTACACGGGGACAATGAGCAGTTCTTC
TRBJ1-2,once,TRBV29-1,TRBD1,CSVRGRRQGEGYTF,TGCAGCGTTAGAGGAAGGAGACAGGGGGAAGGCTACACCTTC
TRBJ1-5,.,TRBV30,.,CAWSERRRGQPQHF,TGTGCCTGGAGTGAGCGGCGACGGGGTCAGCCCCAGCATTTT
TRBJ1-1,.,TRBV19,TRBD1,CASSFRTGRTEAFF,TGTGCCAGTAGTTTTCGGACAGGGAGGACTGAAGCTTTCTTT
TRBJ2-5,.,TRBV30,TRBD2,CAWSVNLAGGPETQYF,TGTGCCTGGAGTGTCAACTTGGCGGGGGGGCCCGAGACCCAGTACTTC
TRBJ1-2,.,TRBV7-9,.,CASSLGRQEVYGYTF,TGTGCCAGCAGCTTAGGGCGACAGGAGGTCTATGGCTACACCTTC
TRBJ2-6,.,TRBV19,.,CASTPAGKGANVLTF,TGTGCCAGTACCCCCGCGGGGAAAGGGGCCAACGTCCTGACTTTC
TRBJ1-6,.,TRBV6-1,TRBD1,CASSGRQGHNSPLHF,TGTGCCAGCAGTGGTAGACAGGGGCATAATTCACCCCTCCACTTT
TRBJ2-1,.,TRBV7-2,.,CASNPYSYNEQFF,TGTGCCAGCAACCCCTATAGTTACAATGAGCAGTTCTTC
TRBJ2-3,.,TRBV2,TRBD1,CASRDRQADTQYF,TGTGCCAGCCGGGACAGGCAGGCGGATACGCAGTATTTT
TRBJ1-1,.,TRBV5-1,.,CASSYEGVATEAFF,TGCGCCAGCAGCTATGAAGGGGTTGCCACTGAAGCTTTCTTT
TRBJ2-3,.,TRBV5-1,TRBD1,CASSFRQGLTDTQYF,TGCGCCAGCAGCTTTAGACAGGGGTTGACAGATACGCAGTATTTT
TRBJ2-5,.,TRBV2,TRBD2,CASSGTSGGAGGTQYF,TGTGCCAGCAGTGGGACTAGCGGGGGGGCCGGGGGGACCCAGTACTTC
TRBJ1-2,.,TRBV30,.,CAWSAQRRGGYTF,TGTGCCTGGAGTGCTCAACGGCGGGGTGGCTACACCTTC
TRBJ1-1,.,TRBV19,.,CASSRQSGGNEAFF,TGTGCCAGTAGCAGACAAAGTGGAGGGAATGAAGCTTTCTTT
TRBJ2-2,.,TRBV5-1,TRBD2,CASSSTTSTNTGELFF,TGCGCCAGCAGCTCCACGACTAGCACGAACACCGGGGAGCTGTTTTTT
TRBJ1-5,.,TRBV2,.,CASSDGMGQAGGPQHF,TGTGCCAGCAGTGATGGAATGGGCCAGGCCGGGGGGCCCCAGCATTTT